This TCR beta chain was profiled in a study of cytotoxic CD8 clonotypes in ibrutinib-treated CLL. Study information: Median treatment time before response sampling was 12 months, range 6 to 36.

Only in-frame clones appear in the TCRdb table, and some are missing; sequencing was by immunoSEQ multiplex PCR. This sample yields 250,000 to 350,000 clones, of which approximately 76% are seen a single time; approximately 5.1% belongs to the top ten. Points from the study as a whole: Baseline values of clonality outstripped age-matched healthy donors and followed circulating CD8+ T-cell counts.

TCR beta libraries used about 2 micrograms of DNA from cryopreserved PBMCs. Details on this clone: Antigen specificity is unknown.

Germline V gene data show CDR1 as MDHEN and CDR2 as SYDVKM. With 6 bases removed from V and 2 bases from J, the gap between germline ends came to 17 bases. The CDR3 spans 15 residues. The origin of this receptor is a human donor with chronic lymphocytic leukemia. Sequences were derived from PBMCs, sampled at disease progression, from a patient treated with ibrutinib. The chain has TRBV28 and TRBJ2-7, with a possible D match to TRBD2 (5 bases). CDR3 DNA: TGTGCCAGCAGCCGACCCACGGGGTGGACCTACGAGCAGTACTTC. This translates into CASSRPTGWTYEQYF.